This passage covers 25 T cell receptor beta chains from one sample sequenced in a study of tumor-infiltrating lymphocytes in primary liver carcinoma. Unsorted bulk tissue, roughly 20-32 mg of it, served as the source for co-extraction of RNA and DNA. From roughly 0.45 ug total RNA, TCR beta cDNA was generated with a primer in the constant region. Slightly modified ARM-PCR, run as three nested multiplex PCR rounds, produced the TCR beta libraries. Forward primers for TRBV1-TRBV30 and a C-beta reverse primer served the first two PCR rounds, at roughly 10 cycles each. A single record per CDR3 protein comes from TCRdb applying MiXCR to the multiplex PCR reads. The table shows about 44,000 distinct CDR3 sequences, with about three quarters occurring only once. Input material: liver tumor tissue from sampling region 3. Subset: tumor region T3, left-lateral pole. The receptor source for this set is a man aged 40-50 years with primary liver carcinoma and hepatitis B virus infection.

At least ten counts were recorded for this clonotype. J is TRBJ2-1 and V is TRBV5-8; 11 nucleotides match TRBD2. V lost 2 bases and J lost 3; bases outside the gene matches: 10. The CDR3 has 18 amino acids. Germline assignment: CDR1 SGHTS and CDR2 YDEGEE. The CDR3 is CASSLQVGTSGSYNEQFF. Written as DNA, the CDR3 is TGTGCCAGCAGCTTACAGGTCGGGACTAGCGGAAGCTACAATGAGCAGTTCTTC.

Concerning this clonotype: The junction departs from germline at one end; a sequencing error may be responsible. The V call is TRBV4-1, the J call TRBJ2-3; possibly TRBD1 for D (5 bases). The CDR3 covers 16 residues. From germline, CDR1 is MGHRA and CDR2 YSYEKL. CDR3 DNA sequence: TGCGTCAGCAGACATGTCAAAATGTATGGGGCAGATACGCAGTATTTC. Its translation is CVSRHVKMYGADTQYF.

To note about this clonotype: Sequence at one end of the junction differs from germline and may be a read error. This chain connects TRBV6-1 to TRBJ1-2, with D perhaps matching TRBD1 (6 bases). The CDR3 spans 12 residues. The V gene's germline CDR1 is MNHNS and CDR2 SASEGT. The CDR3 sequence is CASRRDNCGYAF. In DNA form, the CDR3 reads TGTGCCAGCAGGCGGGACAACTGTGGCTACGCCTTC.

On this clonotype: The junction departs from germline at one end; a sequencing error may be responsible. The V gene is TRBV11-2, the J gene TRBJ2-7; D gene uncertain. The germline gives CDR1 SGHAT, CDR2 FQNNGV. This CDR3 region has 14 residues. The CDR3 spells CASNLTDTTYEQYF. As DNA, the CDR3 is TGTGCTAGCAACTTAACTGACACTACCTACGAGCAGTACTTC.

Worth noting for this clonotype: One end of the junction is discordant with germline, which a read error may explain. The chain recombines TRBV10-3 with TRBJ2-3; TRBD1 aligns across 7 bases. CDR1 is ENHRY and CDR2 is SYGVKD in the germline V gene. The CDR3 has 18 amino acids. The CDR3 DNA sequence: TGTGCCTTCTCAAGAAGGATTCTAGCCGGAGAGGGGACAGATACGCATTATTTT. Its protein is CAFSRRILAGEGTDTHYF.

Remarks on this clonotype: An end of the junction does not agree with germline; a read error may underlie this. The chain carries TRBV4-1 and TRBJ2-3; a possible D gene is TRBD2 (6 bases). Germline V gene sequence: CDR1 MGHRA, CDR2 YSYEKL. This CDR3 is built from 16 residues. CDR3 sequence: CASSPEAGISTDTRYF. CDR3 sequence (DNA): TGCGCCAGCAGCCCAGAGGCGGGGATAAGTACAGATACGCGGTATTTT.

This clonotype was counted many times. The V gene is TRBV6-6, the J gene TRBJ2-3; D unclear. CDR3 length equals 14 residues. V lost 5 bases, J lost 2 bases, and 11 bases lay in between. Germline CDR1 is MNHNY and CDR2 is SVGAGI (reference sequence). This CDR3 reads CASSPAYLTDTQYF. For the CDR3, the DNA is TGTGCCAGCAGTCCTGCCTACCTCACAGATACGCAGTATTTT.

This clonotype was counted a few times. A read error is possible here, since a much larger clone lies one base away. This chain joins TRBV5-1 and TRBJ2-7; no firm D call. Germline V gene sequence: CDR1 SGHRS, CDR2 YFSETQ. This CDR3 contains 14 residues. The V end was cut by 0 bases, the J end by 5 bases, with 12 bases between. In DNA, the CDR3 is TGCGCCAGCAGCTTGGGGCCCTTAGCCCACGAGCAGTACTTC. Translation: CASSLGPLAHEQYF.

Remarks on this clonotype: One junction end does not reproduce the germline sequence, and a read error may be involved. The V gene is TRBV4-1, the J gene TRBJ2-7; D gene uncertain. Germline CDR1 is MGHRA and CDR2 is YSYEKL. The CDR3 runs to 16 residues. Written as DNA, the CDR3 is TGCGCCAGCAGCCCCGACCGGTCGAGCAGACCTTACGAGCTGTATTTC. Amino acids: CASSPDRSSRPYELYF.

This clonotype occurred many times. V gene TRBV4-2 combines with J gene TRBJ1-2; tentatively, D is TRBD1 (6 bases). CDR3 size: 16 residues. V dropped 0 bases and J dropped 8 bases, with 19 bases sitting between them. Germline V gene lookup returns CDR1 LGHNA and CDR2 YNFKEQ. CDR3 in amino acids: CASSQDWGQGGQGYTF. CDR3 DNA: TGTGCCAGCAGCCAAGATTGGGGCCAAGGGGGGCAAGGCTACACCTTC.

The DNA of the CDR3 is TGTGCCAGCAGTGTAATGGCACACTTGGGTGACGAGCAGTACTTC. Protein sequence: CASSVMAHLGDEQYF. This chain links TRBV6-1 with TRBJ2-7; no clear D gene. In germline, CDR1 is MNHNS, CDR2 SASEGT. The CDR3 consists of 15 residues. V lost 4 bases, J lost 5 bases, and 18 bases lay in between.

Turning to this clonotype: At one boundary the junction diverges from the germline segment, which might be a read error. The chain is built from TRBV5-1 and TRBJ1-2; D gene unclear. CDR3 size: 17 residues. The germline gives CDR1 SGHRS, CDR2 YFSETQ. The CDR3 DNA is TGCGCCAGCAGCCCAGGATGGCGGACGGACCCAAACTATGGCTATATCTTC. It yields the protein CASSPGWRTDPNYGYIF.

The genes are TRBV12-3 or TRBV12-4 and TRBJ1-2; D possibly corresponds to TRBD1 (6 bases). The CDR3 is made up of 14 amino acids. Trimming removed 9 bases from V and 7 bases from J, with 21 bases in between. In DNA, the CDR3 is TGTGCCAGTAGCTGGGGACATGGGGCCGGTGGCTACACCTTC. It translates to CASSWGHGAGGYTF.

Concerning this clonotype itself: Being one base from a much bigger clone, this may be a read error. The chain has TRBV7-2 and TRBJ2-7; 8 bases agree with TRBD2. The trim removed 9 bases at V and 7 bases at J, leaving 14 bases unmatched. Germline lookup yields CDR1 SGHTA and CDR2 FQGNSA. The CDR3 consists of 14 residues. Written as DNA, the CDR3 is TGTGCCAGGAGCGTAGTGGGACTAGATAGGGAGCAGTACTTC. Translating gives CARSVVGLDREQYF.

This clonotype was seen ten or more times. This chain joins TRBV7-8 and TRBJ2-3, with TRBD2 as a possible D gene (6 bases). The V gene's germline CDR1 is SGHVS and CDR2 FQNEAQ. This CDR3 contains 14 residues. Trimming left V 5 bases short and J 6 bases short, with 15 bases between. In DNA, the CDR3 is TGTGCCAGCAGCCCATTGGAGGGTGTTGATACGCAGTATTTT. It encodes CASSPLEGVDTQYF.

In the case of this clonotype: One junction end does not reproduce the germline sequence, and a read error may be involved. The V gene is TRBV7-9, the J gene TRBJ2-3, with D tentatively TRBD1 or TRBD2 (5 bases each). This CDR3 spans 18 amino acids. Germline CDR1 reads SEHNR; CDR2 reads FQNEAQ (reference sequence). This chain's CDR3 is CASSLKRQGISSTDTQYF. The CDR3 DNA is TGTGCCAGCAGCTTAAAACGGCAGGGTATCTCTAGCACAGATACGCAATATTTT.

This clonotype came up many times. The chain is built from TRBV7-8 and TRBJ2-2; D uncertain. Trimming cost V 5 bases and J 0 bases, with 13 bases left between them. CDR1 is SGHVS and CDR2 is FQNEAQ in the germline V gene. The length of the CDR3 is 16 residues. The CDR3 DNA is TGTGCCAGCAGCCCCCTTCGAGGACCGAACACCGGGGAGCTGTTTTTT. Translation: CASSPLRGPNTGELFF. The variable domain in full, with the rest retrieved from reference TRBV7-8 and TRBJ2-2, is GAGVSQSPRYKVAKRGQDVALRCDPISGHVSLFWYQQALGQGPEFLTYFQNEAQLDKSGLPSDRFFAERPEGSVSTLKIQRTQQEDSAVYLCASSPLRGPNTGELFFGEGSRLTVL.

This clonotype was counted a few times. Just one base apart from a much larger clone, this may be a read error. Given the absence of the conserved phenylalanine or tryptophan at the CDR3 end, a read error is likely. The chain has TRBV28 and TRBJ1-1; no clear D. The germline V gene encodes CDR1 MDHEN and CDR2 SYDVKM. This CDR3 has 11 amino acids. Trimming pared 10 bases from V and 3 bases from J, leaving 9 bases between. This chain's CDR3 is CATRVDTEAFL. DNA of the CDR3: TGTGCCACCCGGGTGGACACTGAAGCTTTCCTT.

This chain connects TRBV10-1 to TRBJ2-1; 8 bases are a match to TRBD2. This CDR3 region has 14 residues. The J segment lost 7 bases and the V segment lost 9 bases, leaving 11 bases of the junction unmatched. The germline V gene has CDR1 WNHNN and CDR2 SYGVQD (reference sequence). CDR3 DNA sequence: TGCGCCAGTAGTAGGGCGGGAGGCGCGAATGAGCAGTTCTTC. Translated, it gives CASSRAGGANEQFF.

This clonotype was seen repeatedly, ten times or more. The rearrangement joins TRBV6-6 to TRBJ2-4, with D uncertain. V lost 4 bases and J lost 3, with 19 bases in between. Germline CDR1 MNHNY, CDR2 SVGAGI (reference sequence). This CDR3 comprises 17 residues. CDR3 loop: CASSSQPFQVNKNIQYF. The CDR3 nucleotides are TGTGCCAGCAGTTCTCAGCCCTTTCAGGTTAACAAAAACATTCAGTACTTC.

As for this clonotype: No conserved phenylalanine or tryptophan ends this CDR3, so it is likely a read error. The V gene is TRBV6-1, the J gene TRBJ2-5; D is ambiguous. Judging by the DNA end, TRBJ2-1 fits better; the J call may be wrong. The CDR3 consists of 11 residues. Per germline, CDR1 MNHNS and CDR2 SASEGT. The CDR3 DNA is TGCGCCAGCAGTGAACAGAATGAGCAGTTCCTC. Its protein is CASSEQNEQFL.

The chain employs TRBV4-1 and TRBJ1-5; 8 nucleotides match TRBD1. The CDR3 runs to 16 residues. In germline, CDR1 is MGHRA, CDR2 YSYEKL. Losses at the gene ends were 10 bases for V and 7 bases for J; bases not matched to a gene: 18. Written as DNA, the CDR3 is TGCGCCAACAGTCAAAACACGGACAGGGTCGGCCAGCCCCAGCATTTT. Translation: CANSQNTDRVGQPQHF.

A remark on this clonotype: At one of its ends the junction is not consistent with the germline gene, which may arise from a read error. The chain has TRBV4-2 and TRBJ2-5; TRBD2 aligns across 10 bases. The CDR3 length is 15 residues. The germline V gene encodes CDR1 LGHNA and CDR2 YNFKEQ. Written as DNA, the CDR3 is TGTGCTAGCAGCCAGTGGCTAGCGGGGGAGGAGACCCAGTACTTC. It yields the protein CASSQWLAGEETQYF.

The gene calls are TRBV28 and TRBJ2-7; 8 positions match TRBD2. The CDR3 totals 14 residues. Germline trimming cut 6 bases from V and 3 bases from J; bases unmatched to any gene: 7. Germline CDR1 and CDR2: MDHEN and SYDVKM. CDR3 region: CASSAQAGVYEQYF. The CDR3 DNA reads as TGTGCCAGCAGCGCCCAAGCGGGAGTCTACGAGCAGTACTTC.

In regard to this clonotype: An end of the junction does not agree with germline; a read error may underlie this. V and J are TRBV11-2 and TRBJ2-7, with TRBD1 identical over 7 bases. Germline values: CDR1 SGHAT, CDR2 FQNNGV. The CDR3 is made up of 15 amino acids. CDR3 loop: CASSLDRGLTYERYF. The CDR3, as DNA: TGTGCCAGCAGCTTAGATAGGGGGCTTACCTACGAGCGGTACTTC.